These 24 T cell receptor beta chains were sequenced from one sample in a study of vaccination effects on CD4 cells after COVID-19. The antigens these receptors bind are not known. Prior to sequencing, the ViraFEST assay stimulated PBMC with viral peptide pools, which expanded the antigen-specific CD4+ T cells. Researchers isolated CD4+ T cells once approximately eleven days of culture had elapsed. Absence of prior SARS-CoV-2 infection characterized the vaccine recipients, who showed negative nucleocapsid antibodies. Sequenced by immunoSEQ multiplex PCR; TCRdb stores in-frame clones only, minus some. This sample has tens of thousands of clones; under 75% occur once, and the top ten carry approximately 20%. The sample consisted of CD4+ T cells from PBMCs cultured with SARS-CoV-2 spike peptides, taken before COVID-19 vaccination. These TCRs come from a human donor who received a COVID-19 vaccine.

The table lists this clone with a few counts. The chain couples TRBV5-4 to TRBJ1-6; the D gene is possibly TRBD1 (5 bases). The germline CDR1 and CDR2 sequences are SGHNT and YYREEE (reference sequence). The CDR3 is made up of 16 amino acids. With 0 bases removed from V and 7 bases from J, the gap between germline ends came to 14 bases. In DNA form, the CDR3 reads TGTGCCAGCAGCTTGGGGGGGAACAGTTGGAATTCACCCCTCCACTTT. Its translation: CASSLGGNSWNSPLHF.

The V and J genes are TRBV10-3 and TRBJ2-1; D tentatively reads TRBD1 or TRBD2 (6 bases each). Germline CDR1 reads ENHRY; CDR2 reads SYGVKD. Trimming stripped 8 bases from V and 9 bases from J, with 14 bases between. There are 12 residues in the CDR3. The CDR3 spells CAIGRGGPEQFF. The CDR3 bases are TGTGCCATCGGGAGAGGGGGGCCTGAGCAGTTCTTC.

This clone turned up a few times. For the CDR3, the DNA is TGTGCCATCAGTGCCCAACGGGGTTCCTGGGACACTGAAGCTTTCTTT. It translates to CAISAQRGSWDTEAFF. The chain has TRBV10-3 and TRBJ1-1; D is unclear. Germline lookup yields CDR1 ENHRY and CDR2 SYGVKD. The CDR3 spans 16 residues. V was pared by 4 bases and J by 3 bases, with 18 bases between.

This clone was seen a few times. This chain links TRBV2 with TRBJ1-5, with D possibly TRBD1 on 5 matching bases. Deletions cut 6 bases from V and 0 bases from J, with 18 bases between. The CDR3 is 17 residues long. Germline CDR1 is SNHLY and CDR2 is FYNNEI. The CDR3 DNA sequence: TGTGCCAGCAGAGACACACGAGGACACCCTAGCAATCAGCCCCAGCATTTT. Its translation is CASRDTRGHPSNQPQHF.

Only a few counts were recorded for this clone. The V gene is TRBV4-1, the J gene TRBJ2-7; 14 bases line up with TRBD2. CDR1 is MGHRA, CDR2 YSYEKL, per germline. This CDR3 spans 18 amino acids. V lost 3 bases, J lost 5 bases, and 12 bases stayed unmatched. The CDR3 is CASSQGGLAGDGRHEQYF. The CDR3 bases are TGCGCCAGCAGCCAGGGGGGACTAGCGGGAGATGGGCGGCACGAGCAGTACTTC.

This rearrangement joins TRBV7-2 to TRBJ2-1; no firm D call. The germline V and J ends were trimmed by 0 bases and 0 bases, with 9 bases remaining between them. The CDR3 has 16 amino acids. The germline gives CDR1 SGHTA, CDR2 FQGNSA. This CDR3 reads CASSLAGASSYNEQFF. CDR3 DNA sequence: TGTGCCAGCAGCTTAGCTGGCGCCAGCTCCTACAATGAGCAGTTCTTC. The whole variable domain, filled in from reference TRBV7-2 and TRBJ2-1, reads GAGVSQSPSNKVTEKGKDVELRCDPISGHTALYWYRQSLGQGLEFLIYFQGNSAPDKSGLPSDRFSAERTGGSVSTLTIQRTQQEDSAVYLCASSLAGASSYNEQFFGPGTRLTVL.

The chain joins TRBV10-3 to TRBJ2-5; D is ambiguous. This CDR3 has 13 amino acids. CDR1 and CDR2 (germline): ENHRY, SYGVKD. The V and J ends lost 6 bases and 5 bases respectively, with 13 bases between them. The CDR3 DNA reads TGTGCCATCAGCCCCGAGGTGTGGGAGACCCAGTACTTC. Its protein product is CAISPEVWETQYF.

The rearrangement links TRBV5-6 to TRBJ1-1; possibly TRBD1 for D (5 bases). CDR1 is SGHDT, CDR2 YYEEEE, per germline. The V and J ends lost 0 bases and 0 bases respectively, with 12 bases between them. The CDR3 runs to 16 residues. CDR3 residues: CASSLGGLGLNTEAFF. The CDR3 DNA reads TGTGCCAGCAGCTTGGGGGGGTTAGGACTGAACACTGAAGCTTTCTTT.

The gene calls are TRBV5-1 and TRBJ2-7, with unresolved D. The CDR3 extends over 13 amino acids. V lost 0 bases, J lost 4 bases, and 8 bases lay in between. CDR1 and CDR2 (germline): SGHRS, YFSETQ. The CDR3 loop reads CASSLGQVYEQYF. The CDR3 coding sequence is TGCGCCAGCAGCTTGGGCCAAGTTTACGAGCAGTACTTC.

The chain carries TRBV6-4 and TRBJ1-2; D perhaps matches TRBD1 (6 bases). The CDR3 runs 18 residues. Germline assignment: CDR1 MRHNA and CDR2 SNTAGT. The V gene lost 6 bases and the J gene lost 4 bases, with 27 bases spanning the gap. The CDR3 sequence is CASSPNQGWGARSYGYTF. The CDR3 region has the DNA TGTGCCAGCAGCCCAAATCAGGGGTGGGGGGCGCGGAGCTATGGCTACACCTTC.

In this sample, this clone turned up a few times. The chain links TRBV9 to TRBJ1-1; D is uncertain. V lost 0 bases, J lost 6 bases, and 9 bases lay in between. The CDR3 contains 13 residues. Germline V CDR1 and CDR2: SGDLS, YYNGEE. CDR3 region: CASSVDGYAEAFF. Here the CDR3 DNA reads TGTGCCAGCAGCGTAGATGGGTATGCTGAAGCTTTCTTT.

V usage is TRBV28 and J usage is TRBJ1-2; perhaps TRBD1 as D (5 bases). The CDR3 is 12 residues long. V was trimmed by 6 bases and J by 12 bases, leaving 17 bases between them. Germline loops: CDR1 MDHEN, CDR2 SYDVKM. The CDR3 reads CASRMFGGGDTF. The CDR3 DNA sequence: TGTGCCAGCAGGATGTTCGGGGGAGGGGACACCTTC.

The J gene is TRBJ2-1, the V gene TRBV24-1; TRBD2 agrees at 9 bases. The CDR3 length is 13 residues. The V segment lost 3 bases and the J segment 9 bases; nucleotides outside the gene matches: 2. Germline lookup yields CDR1 KGHDR and CDR2 SFDVKD. DNA for the CDR3: TGTGCCACCAGTGATGTGACTAGCGGTGAGCAGTTCTTC. It encodes CATSDVTSGEQFF.

The rearrangement joins TRBV28 to TRBJ2-1; 10 bases map to TRBD2. Germline V gene sequence: CDR1 MDHEN, CDR2 SYDVKM. The V segment lost 7 bases and the J segment 7 bases; nucleotides outside the gene matches: 10. CDR3 size: 15 residues. Here the CDR3 DNA reads TGTGCCAGCATCTCTCTTGGTAGCGGGGGGAATGAGCAGTTCTTC. Amino acid sequence: CASISLGSGGNEQFF.

V and J are TRBV19 and TRBJ1-5, with D unresolved. This CDR3 comprises 16 residues. CDR1 is LNHDA and CDR2 is SQIVND in the germline V gene (reference sequence). The V gene lost 3 bases and the J gene lost 1 base, with 13 bases spanning the gap. CDR3 nucleotide sequence: TGTGCCAGTAGTATCCGTTCTGGGATCAGCAATCAGCCCCAGCATTTT. As protein: CASSIRSGISNQPQHF.

The gene calls are TRBV2 and TRBJ1-6; tentatively, D is TRBD1 (6 bases). Germline assignment: CDR1 SNHLY and CDR2 FYNNEI. The CDR3 has 17 amino acids. V lost 6 bases and J 0 bases, leaving 15 bases between the germline ends. CDR3 sequence: CASRVVTGSSYNSPLHF. CDR3 sequence (DNA): TGTGCCAGCAGGGTCGTGACAGGTAGCTCCTATAATTCACCCCTCCACTTT. Based on the CDR3 plus reference TRBV2 and TRBJ1-6, the full variable domain is EPEVTQTPSHQVTQMGQEVILRCVPISNHLYFYWYRQILGQKVEFLVSFYNNEISEKSEIFDDQFSVERPDGSNFTLKIRSTKLEDSAMYFCASRVVTGSSYNSPLHFGNGTRLTVT.

The chain uses TRBV18 and TRBJ2-1, with 13 bases lining up with TRBD2. This CDR3 has 16 amino acids. Germline CDR1 KGHSH, CDR2 LQKENI. The trim removed 0 bases at V and 6 bases at J, leaving 2 bases unmatched. In DNA form, the CDR3 reads TGTGCCAGCTCACCACCGACTAGCGGGAGGAGCAATGAGCAGTTCTTC. Protein: CASSPPTSGRSNEQFF. Variable domain in full (rest from reference TRBV18 and TRBJ2-1): NAGVMQNPRHLVRRRGQEARLRCSPMKGHSHVYWYRQLPEEGLKFMVYLQKENIIDESGMPKERFSAEFPKEGPSILRIQQVVRGDSAAYFCASSPPTSGRSNEQFFGPGTRLTVL.

This clone was recorded a few times. The chain couples TRBV7-9 to TRBJ2-2; D may be TRBD1 (6 bases). Germline V gene data show CDR1 as SEHNR and CDR2 as FQNEAQ (reference sequence). The CDR3 loop spans 17 amino acids. Trimming removed 0 bases from V and 5 bases from J, with 16 bases in between. Here the CDR3 reads CASSLAPKGEFTGELFF. In DNA, the CDR3 is TGTGCCAGCAGCTTAGCCCCTAAGGGGGAATTTACCGGGGAGCTGTTTTTT.

The genes are TRBV9 and TRBJ2-5, with D perhaps being TRBD1 or TRBD2 (6 bases each). The CDR3 is 17 amino acids. Between the trimmed V and J ends, which lost 0 bases and 1 base, there was a span of 16 bases. Germline V gives CDR1 SGDLS, CDR2 YYNGEE. In nucleotides, the CDR3 is TGTGCCAGCAGCGTAGGCATCGGGGGCAATATCCAAGAGACCCAGTACTTC. As protein: CASSVGIGGNIQETQYF.

This clone has a handful of counts. The V call is TRBV6-5, the J call TRBJ1-6; 10 bases match TRBD1. Germline-derived CDR1 and CDR2 are MNHEY and SVGAGI. V lost 5 bases to trimming and J lost 10 bases; unmatched junction nucleotides: 8. CDR3 length equals 15 residues. CDR3 in DNA: TGTGCCAGCAGTCCGGGACAGGGGTTCGGATCACCCCTCCACTTT. Translated, it gives CASSPGQGFGSPLHF.

The CDR3 loop is CASSLLGQGRDTQYF. The CDR3 bases are TGTGCCAGCAGTTTATTGGGACAGGGAAGAGATACGCAGTATTTT. The chain links TRBV28 to TRBJ2-3; TRBD1 matches at 9 bases. Germline V gene sequence: CDR1 MDHEN, CDR2 SYDVKM. V was pared by 1 base and J by 5 bases, with 4 bases of the junction left unmatched. The CDR3 length is 15 residues.

This clone was observed a few times. The chain joins TRBV7-2 to TRBJ2-7, with a weak D call TRBD1 (7 bases). V shed 5 bases and J shed 0 bases, with 14 bases lying between them. CDR1 SGHTA and CDR2 FQGNSA come from the germline V gene. This CDR3 has 15 residues. Here the CDR3 DNA reads TGTGCCAGCAGCCCGGAGGGACAGATCTCCTACGAGCAGTACTTC. It codes for CASSPEGQISYEQYF. Variable domain in full (rest from reference TRBV7-2 and TRBJ2-7): GAGVSQSPSNKVTEKGKDVELRCDPISGHTALYWYRQSLGQGLEFLIYFQGNSAPDKSGLPSDRFSAERTGGSVSTLTIQRTQQEDSAVYLCASSPEGQISYEQYFGPGTRLTVT.

This clone has just a few counts. The chain couples TRBV7-8 to TRBJ1-1; D gene uncertain. The CDR3 runs 15 residues. With 5 bases removed from V and 0 bases from J, the gap between germline ends came to 13 bases. The germline gives CDR1 SGHVS, CDR2 FQNEAQ. The CDR3 spells CASSTGGWVNTEAFF. CDR3 sequence (DNA): TGTGCCAGCAGCACCGGAGGTTGGGTGAACACTGAAGCTTTCTTT.

The chain is built from TRBV4-1 and TRBJ2-2; TRBD1 is a possible D gene (5 bases). This CDR3 is built from 16 residues. Germline V gives CDR1 MGHRA, CDR2 YSYEKL. V was cut by 1 base and J by 0 bases, with 9 bases left in between. This chain's CDR3 is CASSQAAGTNTGELFF. The CDR3 DNA is TGCGCCAGCAGCCAAGCGGCAGGGACGAACACCGGGGAGCTGTTTTTT.